The rows below give T cell receptor beta chains drawn from one sample of a study of neurological immune-mediated disorders. Using its own MiXCR run on the 5' RACE reads, TCRdb lists one record per CDR3 protein. The sample holds around 64,000 distinct CDR3 sequences; roughly an eighth are singletons and the top ten take around 10%. The sequenced material came from PBMCs. These receptors were obtained from an older woman with HTLV-1-associated myelopathy (HAM/TSP). Each CDR3 is given with its conserved first and last residue. The order of the fields is clone size, D gene, V gene, CDR3 length, J gene, CDR3 DNA, CDR3 protein. A D gene is named only where the DNA matches it firmly. Size values are once, few and many counts, or a class for expanded clones, and some rows have none.

abundance: many
d_gene: TRBD2
v_gene: TRBV5-1
len: 20
j_gene: TRBJ2-3
CDR3nt: TGCGCCAGCAGCTTACAACCCGGACTAGCGGGAGGACCTAGCACAGATACGCAGTATTTT
CDR3aa: CASSLQPGLAGGPSTDTQYF

abundance: NA
d_gene: NA
v_gene: TRBV7-2
len: 12
j_gene: TRBJ1-2
CDR3nt: TGTGCCAGCAGCCCTGACGGCTATGGCTACACCTTC
CDR3aa: CASSPDGYGYTF

abundance: many
d_gene: TRBD1
v_gene: TRBV7-2
len: 15
j_gene: TRBJ2-2
CDR3nt: TGTGCCAGCAGCCCCGGGACAGGGGGCCCCGGGGAGCTGTTTTTT
CDR3aa: CASSPGTGGPGELFF

abundance: many
d_gene: TRBD2
v_gene: TRBV7-9
len: 14
j_gene: TRBJ2-7
CDR3nt: TGTGCCGGACAAGCTAGCGGGAGGACAGACGAGCAGTACTTC
CDR3aa: CAGQASGRTDEQYF

abundance: many
d_gene: NA
v_gene: TRBV20-1
len: 13
j_gene: TRBJ2-1
CDR3nt: TGCAGTGCTAGAGATTCGGCAGCTAATGAGCAGTTCTTC
CDR3aa: CSARDSAANEQFF

abundance: many
d_gene: TRBD1
v_gene: TRBV20-1
len: 15
j_gene: TRBJ2-5
CDR3nt: TGCAGTGCCGTTAGGTGGGACAGCCCCCAAGAGACCCAGTACTTC
CDR3aa: CSAVRWDSPQETQYF

abundance: many
d_gene: TRBD2
v_gene: TRBV27
len: 15
j_gene: TRBJ2-2
CDR3nt: TGTGCCAGCAGTTTTGGGGGGGTCAACACCGGGGAGCTGTTTTTT
CDR3aa: CASSFGGVNTGELFF

abundance: many
d_gene: TRBD1
v_gene: TRBV12-3/TRBV12-4
len: 17
j_gene: TRBJ1-1
CDR3nt: TGTGCCAGCAGCCCAGGAGGCAGGGGGCCCGTGAACACTGAAGCTTTCTTT
CDR3aa: CASSPGGRGPVNTEAFF

abundance: many
d_gene: NA
v_gene: TRBV20-1
len: 14
j_gene: TRBJ1-5
CDR3nt: TGCAGTGCTAGAGGTGCAGGACTCGATCAGCCCCAGCATTTT
CDR3aa: CSARGAGLDQPQHF

abundance: many
d_gene: TRBD2
v_gene: TRBV6-5
len: 20
j_gene: TRBJ2-3
CDR3nt: TGTGCCAGCAGTTACTCGAGTATCCGAACGACTAGCGGGAGGGCGAATACGCAGTATTTT
CDR3aa: CASSYSSIRTTSGRANTQYF

abundance: many
d_gene: NA
v_gene: TRBV6-5
len: 12
j_gene: TRBJ2-7
CDR3nt: TGTGCCAGCACTCGGGACGGCTACGAGCAGTACTTC
CDR3aa: CASTRDGYEQYF

abundance: many
d_gene: NA
v_gene: TRBV7-2
len: 15
j_gene: TRBJ2-7
CDR3nt: TGTGCCAGCAGCTTTCTGTGGGCCGCCGCCTACGAGCAGTACTTC
CDR3aa: CASSFLWAAAYEQYF

abundance: NA
d_gene: NA
v_gene: TRBV3-1
len: 14
j_gene: TRBJ1-2
CDR3nt: TGTGCCAACAGACTACATGGGTCGGACTATGGCTACACCTTC
CDR3aa: CANRLHGSDYGYTF

abundance: many
d_gene: NA
v_gene: TRBV7-8
len: 15
j_gene: TRBJ1-3
CDR3nt: TGTGCCAGCAGTCAAACTCAGGGTTTTGGAAACACCATATATTTT
CDR3aa: CASSQTQGFGNTIYF

abundance: many
d_gene: NA
v_gene: TRBV20-1
len: 12
j_gene: TRBJ1-6
CDR3nt: TGCAGTGCGGGCAGGGCGTCCTCACCCCTCCACTTT
CDR3aa: CSAGRASSPLHF

abundance: many
d_gene: TRBD2
v_gene: TRBV7-9
len: 15
j_gene: TRBJ2-1
CDR3nt: TGTGCCAGCAGCTTACTAGCGGGGGTCTACAATGAGCAGTTCTTC
CDR3aa: CASSLLAGVYNEQFF

abundance: many
d_gene: TRBD1
v_gene: TRBV3-1
len: 16
j_gene: TRBJ2-7
CDR3nt: TGTGCCAGCAGCCAAGGGCCCGGGACAGGGTCCTACGAGCAGTACTTC
CDR3aa: CASSQGPGTGSYEQYF

abundance: many
d_gene: NA
v_gene: TRBV28
len: 10
j_gene: TRBJ1-3
CDR3nt: TGTGCGAGTGCTGGAAACACCATATATTTT
CDR3aa: CASAGNTIYF

abundance: many
d_gene: TRBD2
v_gene: TRBV9
len: 14
j_gene: TRBJ2-7
CDR3nt: TGTGCCAGCAGCGAGGGACTAGCTCCCTACGAGCAGTACTTC
CDR3aa: CASSEGLAPYEQYF

abundance: many
d_gene: TRBD2
v_gene: TRBV20-1
len: 14
j_gene: TRBJ2-1
CDR3nt: TGCAGTGCTAAAACTAGCGGAGGCCCTAGGGAGCAGTTCTTC
CDR3aa: CSAKTSGGPREQFF

abundance: many
d_gene: TRBD2
v_gene: TRBV20-1
len: 14
j_gene: TRBJ2-3
CDR3nt: TGCAGTGCCAACCTAGCGGGTTCCGCAGATACGCAGTATTTT
CDR3aa: CSANLAGSADTQYF

abundance: many
d_gene: NA
v_gene: TRBV5-5
len: 14
j_gene: TRBJ2-1
CDR3nt: TGTGCCAGCAGCTTGGGGAGGAGGGACAATGAGCAGTTCTTC
CDR3aa: CASSLGRRDNEQFF

abundance: many
d_gene: TRBD1
v_gene: TRBV4-1
len: 16
j_gene: TRBJ2-2
CDR3nt: TGCGCCAGCAGCCAAGATGCGCAGGGGGTGGCCGGGGAGCTGTTTTTT
CDR3aa: CASSQDAQGVAGELFF

abundance: many
d_gene: TRBD2
v_gene: TRBV5-1
len: 16
j_gene: TRBJ2-2
CDR3nt: TGCGCCAGCAGCTTGGGAGCGGGAGTTCCTCTTGGGGAGCTGTTTTTT
CDR3aa: CASSLGAGVPLGELFF

abundance: many
d_gene: NA
v_gene: TRBV5-1
len: 16
j_gene: TRBJ1-3
CDR3nt: TGCGCCAGCAGCTTGGGACCGCAGGGAACTGGAAACACCATATATTTT
CDR3aa: CASSLGPQGTGNTIYF

abundance: many
d_gene: NA
v_gene: TRBV6-5
len: 14
j_gene: TRBJ1-2
CDR3nt: TGTGCCAGCAGGAGTGTGGGGGGCGACTATGGCTACACCTTC
CDR3aa: CASRSVGGDYGYTF

abundance: many
d_gene: NA
v_gene: TRBV5-6
len: 17
j_gene: TRBJ1-2
CDR3nt: TGTGCCAGCAGCTTGGAGAGGACAGCGCGCAGTAACTATGGCTACACCTTC
CDR3aa: CASSLERTARSNYGYTF

abundance: many
d_gene: NA
v_gene: TRBV4-2
len: 13
j_gene: TRBJ1-1
CDR3nt: TGTGCCAGCAGCCAAGAAGTGAACACTGAAGCTTTCTTT
CDR3aa: CASSQEVNTEAFF

abundance: many
d_gene: NA
v_gene: TRBV7-9
len: 14
j_gene: TRBJ2-1
CDR3nt: TGTGCCAGCAGCTTAGCCGCAGGGACCAATGAGCAGTTCTTC
CDR3aa: CASSLAAGTNEQFF

abundance: NA
d_gene: TRBD2
v_gene: TRBV5-1
len: 18
j_gene: TRBJ2-1
CDR3nt: TGCGCCAGCAGCTTCTCCGGCTTACTAGCGGACTCCTACAATGAGCAGTTCTTC
CDR3aa: CASSFSGLLADSYNEQFF

abundance: many
d_gene: NA
v_gene: TRBV12-3/TRBV12-4
len: 13
j_gene: TRBJ1-1
CDR3nt: TGTGCCAGCAGTTTTTGGGAGGACACTGAAGCTTTCTTT
CDR3aa: CASSFWEDTEAFF